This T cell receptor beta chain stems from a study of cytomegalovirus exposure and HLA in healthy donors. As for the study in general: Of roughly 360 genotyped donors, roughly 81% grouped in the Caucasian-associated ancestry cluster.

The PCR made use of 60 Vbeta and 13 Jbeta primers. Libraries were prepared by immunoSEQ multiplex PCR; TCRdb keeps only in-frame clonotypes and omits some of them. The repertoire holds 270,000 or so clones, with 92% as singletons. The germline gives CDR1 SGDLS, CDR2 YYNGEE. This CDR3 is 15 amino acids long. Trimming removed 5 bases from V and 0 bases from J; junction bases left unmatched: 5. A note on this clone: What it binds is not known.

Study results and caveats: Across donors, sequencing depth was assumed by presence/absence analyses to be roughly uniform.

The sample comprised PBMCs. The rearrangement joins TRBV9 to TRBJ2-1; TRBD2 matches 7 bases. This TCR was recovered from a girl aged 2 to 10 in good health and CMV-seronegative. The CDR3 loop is CASRPTSASYNEQFF. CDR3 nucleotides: TGTGCCAGCAGACCAACTAGCGCCTCCTACAATGAGCAGTTCTTC.